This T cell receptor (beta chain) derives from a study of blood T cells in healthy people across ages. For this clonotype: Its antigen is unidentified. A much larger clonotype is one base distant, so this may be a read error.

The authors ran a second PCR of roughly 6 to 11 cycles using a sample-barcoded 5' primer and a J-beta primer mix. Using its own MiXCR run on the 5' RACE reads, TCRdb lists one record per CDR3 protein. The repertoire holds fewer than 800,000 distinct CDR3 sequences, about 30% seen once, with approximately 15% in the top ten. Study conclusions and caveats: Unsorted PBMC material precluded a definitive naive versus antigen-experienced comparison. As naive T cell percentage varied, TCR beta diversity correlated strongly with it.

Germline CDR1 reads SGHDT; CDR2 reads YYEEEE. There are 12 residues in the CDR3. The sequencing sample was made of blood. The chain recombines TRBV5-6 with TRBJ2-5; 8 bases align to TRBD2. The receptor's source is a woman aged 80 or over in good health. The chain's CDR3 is CASGFPGGAQYF. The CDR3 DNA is TGTGCCAGCGGCTTTCCGGGAGGGGCCCAGTACTTC.